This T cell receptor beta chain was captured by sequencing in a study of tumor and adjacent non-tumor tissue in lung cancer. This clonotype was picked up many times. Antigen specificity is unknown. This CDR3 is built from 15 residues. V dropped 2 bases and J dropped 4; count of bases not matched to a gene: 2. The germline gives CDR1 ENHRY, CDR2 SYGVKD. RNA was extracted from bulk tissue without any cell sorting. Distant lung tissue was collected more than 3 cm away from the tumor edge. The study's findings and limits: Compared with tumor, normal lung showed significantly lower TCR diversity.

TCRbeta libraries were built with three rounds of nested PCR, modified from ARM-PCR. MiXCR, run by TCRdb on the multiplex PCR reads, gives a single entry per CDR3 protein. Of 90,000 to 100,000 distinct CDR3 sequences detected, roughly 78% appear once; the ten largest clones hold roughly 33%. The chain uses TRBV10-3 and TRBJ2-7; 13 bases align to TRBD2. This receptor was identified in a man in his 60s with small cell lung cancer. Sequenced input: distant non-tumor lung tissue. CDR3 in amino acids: CAISEGTSGIYEQYV. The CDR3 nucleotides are TGTGCCATCAGTGAGGGGACTAGCGGGATTTACGAGCAGTACGTC.